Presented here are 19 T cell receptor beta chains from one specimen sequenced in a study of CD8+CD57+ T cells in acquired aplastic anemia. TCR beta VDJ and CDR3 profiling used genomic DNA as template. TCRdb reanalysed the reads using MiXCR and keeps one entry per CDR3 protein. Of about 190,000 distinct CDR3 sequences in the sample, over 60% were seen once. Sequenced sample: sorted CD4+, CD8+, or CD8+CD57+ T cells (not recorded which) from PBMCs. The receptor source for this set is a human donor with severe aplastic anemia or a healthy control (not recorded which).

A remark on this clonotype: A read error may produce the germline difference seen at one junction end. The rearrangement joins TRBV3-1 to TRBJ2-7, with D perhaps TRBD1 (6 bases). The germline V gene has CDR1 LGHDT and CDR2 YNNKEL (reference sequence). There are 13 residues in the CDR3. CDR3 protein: CASSQGRGYERYF. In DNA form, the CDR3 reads TGTGCCAGCAGCCAAGGCAGGGGCTACGAGCGGTACTTC.

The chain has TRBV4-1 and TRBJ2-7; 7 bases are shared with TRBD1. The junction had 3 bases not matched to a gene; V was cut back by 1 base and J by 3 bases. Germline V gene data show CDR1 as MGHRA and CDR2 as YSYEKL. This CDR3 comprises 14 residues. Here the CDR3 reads CASSQVGTDYEQYF. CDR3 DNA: TGCGCCAGCAGCCAAGTAGGGACAGACTACGAGCAGTACTTC.

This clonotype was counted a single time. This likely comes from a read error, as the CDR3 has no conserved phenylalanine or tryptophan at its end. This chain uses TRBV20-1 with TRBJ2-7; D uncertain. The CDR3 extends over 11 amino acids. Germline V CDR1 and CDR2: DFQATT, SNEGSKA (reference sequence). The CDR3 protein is CSPRAGYEQYS. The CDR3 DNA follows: TGCAGCCCTCGGGCCGGCTACGAGCAGTACTCC.

CDR3 in DNA: TGTGCCAGCAGCTCGGGGACAGGGACAGCTACCGGGGAGCTGTTTTTT. This encodes CASSSGTGTATGELFF. This chain connects TRBV7-3 to TRBJ2-2; TRBD1 agrees at 9 bases. CDR3 length: 16 residues. CDR1 and CDR2 (germline): SGHTA, FQGTGA. The ends lost 4 bases at V and 5 bases at J; junction bases unmatched: 8.

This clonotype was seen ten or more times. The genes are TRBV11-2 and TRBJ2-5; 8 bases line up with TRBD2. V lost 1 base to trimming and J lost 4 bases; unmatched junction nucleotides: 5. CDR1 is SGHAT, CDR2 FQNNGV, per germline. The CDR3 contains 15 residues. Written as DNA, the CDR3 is TGTGCCAGCAGCTTAGCCGGGGGGGAGGGAGAGACCCAGTACTTC. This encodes CASSLAGGEGETQYF. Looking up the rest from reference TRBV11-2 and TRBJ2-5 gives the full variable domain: EAGVAQSPRYKIIEKRQSVAFWCNPISGHATLYWYQQILGQGPKLLIQFQNNGVVDDSQLPKDRFSAERLKGVDSTLKIQPAKLEDSAVYLCASSLAGGEGETQYFGPGTRLLVL.

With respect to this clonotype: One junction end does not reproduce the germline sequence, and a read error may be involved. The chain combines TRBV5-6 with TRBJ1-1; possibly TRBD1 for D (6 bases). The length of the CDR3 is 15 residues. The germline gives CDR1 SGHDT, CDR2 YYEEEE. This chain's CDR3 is CASSLAGDLNTEAFF. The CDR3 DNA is TGCGCCAGCAGCTTGGCAGGGGATTTGAACACTGAAGCTTTCTTT.

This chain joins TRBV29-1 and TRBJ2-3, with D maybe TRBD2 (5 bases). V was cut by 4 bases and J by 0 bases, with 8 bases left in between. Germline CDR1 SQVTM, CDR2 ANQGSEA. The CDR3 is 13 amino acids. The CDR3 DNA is TGCAGCGTTGGGTCGGGGAGCACAGATACGCAGTATTTT. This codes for CSVGSGSTDTQYF.

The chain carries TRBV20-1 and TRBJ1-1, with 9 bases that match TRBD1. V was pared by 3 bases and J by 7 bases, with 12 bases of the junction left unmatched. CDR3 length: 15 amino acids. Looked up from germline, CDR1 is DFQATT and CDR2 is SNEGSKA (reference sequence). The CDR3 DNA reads TGCAGTGCTAGCTTCCGGGACAGGGCCTACAATGAAGCTTTCTTT. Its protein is CSASFRDRAYNEAFF.

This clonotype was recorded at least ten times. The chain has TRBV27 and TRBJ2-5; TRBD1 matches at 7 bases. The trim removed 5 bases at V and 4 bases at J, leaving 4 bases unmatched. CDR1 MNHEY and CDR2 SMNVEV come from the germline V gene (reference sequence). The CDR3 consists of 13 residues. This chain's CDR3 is CASSPGQRETQYF. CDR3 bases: TGTGCCAGCAGTCCGGGACAGAGAGAGACCCAGTACTTC.

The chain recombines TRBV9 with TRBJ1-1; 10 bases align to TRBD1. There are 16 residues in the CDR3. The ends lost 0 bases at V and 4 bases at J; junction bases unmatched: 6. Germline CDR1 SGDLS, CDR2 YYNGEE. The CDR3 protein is CASSVGGQGSITEAFF. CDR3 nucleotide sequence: TGTGCCAGCAGCGTAGGGGGACAGGGGTCAATCACTGAAGCTTTCTTT.

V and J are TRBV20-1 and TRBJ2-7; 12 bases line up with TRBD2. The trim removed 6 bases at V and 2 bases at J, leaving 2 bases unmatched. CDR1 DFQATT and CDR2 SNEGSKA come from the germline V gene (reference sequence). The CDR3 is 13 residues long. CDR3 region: CSASSGRAYEQYF. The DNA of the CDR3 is TGCAGTGCCTCTAGCGGGAGGGCCTACGAGCAGTACTTC.

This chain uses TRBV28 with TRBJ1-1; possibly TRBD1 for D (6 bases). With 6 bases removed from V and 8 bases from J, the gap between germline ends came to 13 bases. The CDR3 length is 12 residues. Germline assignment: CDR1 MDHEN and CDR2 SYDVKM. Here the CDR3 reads CASRATGPEAFF. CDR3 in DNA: TGTGCCAGCAGAGCGACAGGCCCCGAAGCTTTCTTT.

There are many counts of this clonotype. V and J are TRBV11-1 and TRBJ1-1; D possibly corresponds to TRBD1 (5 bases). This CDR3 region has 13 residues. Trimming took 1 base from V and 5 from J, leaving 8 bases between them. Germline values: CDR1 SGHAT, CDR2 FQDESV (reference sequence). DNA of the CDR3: TGTGCCAGCAGCTTAGTGCCAGGGACTGAAGCTTTCTTT. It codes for CASSLVPGTEAFF.

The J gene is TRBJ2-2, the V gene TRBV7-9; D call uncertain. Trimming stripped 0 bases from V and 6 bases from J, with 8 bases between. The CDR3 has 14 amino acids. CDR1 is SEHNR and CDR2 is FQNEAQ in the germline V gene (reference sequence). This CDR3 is CASSLAANAGELFF. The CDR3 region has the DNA TGTGCCAGCAGCTTAGCGGCCAATGCCGGGGAGCTGTTTTTT.

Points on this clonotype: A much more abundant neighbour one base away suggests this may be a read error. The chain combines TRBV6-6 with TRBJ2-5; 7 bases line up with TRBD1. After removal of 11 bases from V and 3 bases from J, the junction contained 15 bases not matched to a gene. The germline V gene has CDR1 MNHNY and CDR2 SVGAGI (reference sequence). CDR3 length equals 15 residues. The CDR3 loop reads CAGLGQMGPEETQYF. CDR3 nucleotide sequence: TGTGCCGGCCTGGGACAGATGGGCCCAGAAGAGACCCAGTACTTC.

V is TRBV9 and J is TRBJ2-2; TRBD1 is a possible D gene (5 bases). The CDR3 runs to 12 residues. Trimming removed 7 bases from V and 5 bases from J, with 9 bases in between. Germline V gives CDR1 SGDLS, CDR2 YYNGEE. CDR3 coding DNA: TGTGCCAGCCGACAGAATACCGGGGAGCTGTTTTTT. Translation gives CASRQNTGELFF.

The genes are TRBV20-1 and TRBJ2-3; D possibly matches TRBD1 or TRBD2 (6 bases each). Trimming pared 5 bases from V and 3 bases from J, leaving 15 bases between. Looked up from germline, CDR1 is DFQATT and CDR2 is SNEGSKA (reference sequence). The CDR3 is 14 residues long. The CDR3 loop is CSASRRGTTDTQYF. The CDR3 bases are TGCAGTGCTTCTCGTCGCGGGACAACAGATACGCAGTATTTT.

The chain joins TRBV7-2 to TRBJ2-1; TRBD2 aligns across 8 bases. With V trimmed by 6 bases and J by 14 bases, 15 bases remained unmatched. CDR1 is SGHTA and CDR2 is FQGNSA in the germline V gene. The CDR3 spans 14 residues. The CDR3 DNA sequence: TGTGCCAGCAGTGTGATTAGCGGGATGCCGAAGGAGTTCTTC. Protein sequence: CASSVISGMPKEFF.

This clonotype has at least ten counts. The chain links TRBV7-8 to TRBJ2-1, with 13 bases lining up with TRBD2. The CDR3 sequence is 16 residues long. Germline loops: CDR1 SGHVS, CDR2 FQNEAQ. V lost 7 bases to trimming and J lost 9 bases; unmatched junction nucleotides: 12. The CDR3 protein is CASIDTPGTSGAEQFF. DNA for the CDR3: TGTGCCAGCATCGATACCCCCGGGACTAGCGGGGCTGAGCAGTTCTTC.